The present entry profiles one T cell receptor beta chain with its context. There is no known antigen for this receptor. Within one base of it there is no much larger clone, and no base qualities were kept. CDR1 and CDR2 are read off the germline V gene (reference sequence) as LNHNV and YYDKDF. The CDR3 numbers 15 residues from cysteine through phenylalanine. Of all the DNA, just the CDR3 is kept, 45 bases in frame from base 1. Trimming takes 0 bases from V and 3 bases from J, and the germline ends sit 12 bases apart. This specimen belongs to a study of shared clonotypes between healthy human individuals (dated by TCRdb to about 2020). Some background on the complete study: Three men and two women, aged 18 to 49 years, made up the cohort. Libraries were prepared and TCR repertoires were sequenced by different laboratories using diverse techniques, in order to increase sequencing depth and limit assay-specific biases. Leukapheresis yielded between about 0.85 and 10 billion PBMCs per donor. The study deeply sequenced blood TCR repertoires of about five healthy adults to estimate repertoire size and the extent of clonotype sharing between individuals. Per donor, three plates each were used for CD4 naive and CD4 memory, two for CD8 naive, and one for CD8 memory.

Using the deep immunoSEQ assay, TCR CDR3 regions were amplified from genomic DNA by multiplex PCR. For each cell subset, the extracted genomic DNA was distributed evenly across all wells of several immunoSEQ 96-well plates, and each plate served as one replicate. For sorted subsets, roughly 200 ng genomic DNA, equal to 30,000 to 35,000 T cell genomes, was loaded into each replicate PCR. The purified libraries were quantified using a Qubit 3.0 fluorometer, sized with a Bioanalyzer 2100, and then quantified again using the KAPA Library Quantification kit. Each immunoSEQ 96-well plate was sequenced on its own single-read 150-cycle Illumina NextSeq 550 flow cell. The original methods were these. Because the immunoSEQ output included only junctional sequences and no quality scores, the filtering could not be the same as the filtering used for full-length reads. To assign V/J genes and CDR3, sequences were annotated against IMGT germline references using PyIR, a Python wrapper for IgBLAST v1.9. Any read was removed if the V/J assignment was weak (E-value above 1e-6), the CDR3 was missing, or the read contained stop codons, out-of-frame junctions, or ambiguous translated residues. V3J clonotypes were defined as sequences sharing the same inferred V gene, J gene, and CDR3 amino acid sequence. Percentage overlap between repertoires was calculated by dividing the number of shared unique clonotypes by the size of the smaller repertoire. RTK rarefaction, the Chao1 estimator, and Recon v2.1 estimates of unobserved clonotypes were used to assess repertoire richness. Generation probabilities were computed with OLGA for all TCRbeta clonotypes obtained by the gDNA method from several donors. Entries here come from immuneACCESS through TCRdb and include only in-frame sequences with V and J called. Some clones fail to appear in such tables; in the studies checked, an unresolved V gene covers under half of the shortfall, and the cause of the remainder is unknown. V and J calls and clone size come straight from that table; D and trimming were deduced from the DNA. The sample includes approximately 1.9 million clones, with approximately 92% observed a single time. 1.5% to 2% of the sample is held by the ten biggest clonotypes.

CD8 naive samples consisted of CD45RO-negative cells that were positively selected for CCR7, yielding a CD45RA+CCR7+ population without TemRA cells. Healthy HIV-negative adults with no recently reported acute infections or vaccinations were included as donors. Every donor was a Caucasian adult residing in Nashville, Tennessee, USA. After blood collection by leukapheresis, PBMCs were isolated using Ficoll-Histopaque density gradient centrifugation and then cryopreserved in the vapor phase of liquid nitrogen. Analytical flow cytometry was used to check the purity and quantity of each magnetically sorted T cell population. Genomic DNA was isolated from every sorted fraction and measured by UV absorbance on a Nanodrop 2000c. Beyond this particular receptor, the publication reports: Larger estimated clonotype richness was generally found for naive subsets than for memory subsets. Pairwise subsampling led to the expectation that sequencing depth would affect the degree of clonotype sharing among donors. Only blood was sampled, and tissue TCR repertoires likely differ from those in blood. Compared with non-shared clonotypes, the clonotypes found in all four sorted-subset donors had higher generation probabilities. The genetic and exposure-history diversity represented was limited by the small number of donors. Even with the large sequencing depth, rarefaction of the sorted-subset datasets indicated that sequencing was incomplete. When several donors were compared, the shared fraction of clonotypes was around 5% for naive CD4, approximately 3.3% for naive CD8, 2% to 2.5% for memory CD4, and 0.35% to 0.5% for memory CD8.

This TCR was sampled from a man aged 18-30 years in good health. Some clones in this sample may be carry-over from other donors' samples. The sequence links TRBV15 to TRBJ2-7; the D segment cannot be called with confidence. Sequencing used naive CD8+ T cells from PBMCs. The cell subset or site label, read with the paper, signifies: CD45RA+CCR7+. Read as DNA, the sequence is TGTGCCACCAGCAGAGACGGCCAAATAAACTACGAGCAGTACTTC. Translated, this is CATSRDGQINYEQYF.